These T cell receptor beta chains were read from a single sample in a study of blood T cell repertoires in COVID-19. TCRdb's copy holds only in-frame clones and misses some; the assay was immunoSEQ multiplex PCR. The table includes about 250,000 clones, around nine tenths detected once. Sequenced input: PBMCs or T cells enriched from blood (not recorded which). The source is a woman between 40 and 55 years old who had been exposed to COVID-19. Each CDR3 is given with its conserved first and last residue.

v_gene	j_gene	CDR3aa
TRBV25-1	TRBJ2-7	CASSHPRGREQYF
TRBV4-1	TRBJ1-2	CASRGRTGFIGYTF
TRBV7-8	TRBJ1-2	CASSSEIRTVNYGYTF
TRBV24-1	TRBJ2-7	CATSDPLAGAYEQYF
TRBV5-1	TRBJ1-3	CASSLAPGNTIYF
TRBV5-1	TRBJ2-3	CASSSGTGVDTQYF
TRBV5-4	TRBJ1-2	CASSLDPGQGAGGYTF
TRBV7-2	TRBJ1-3	CASSLAAGPSGNTIYF
TRBV19	TRBJ1-4	CASSVEGRYGEKLFF
TRBV6-2/TRBV6-3	TRBJ2-7	CASSYTLGQTYSYEQYF
TRBV5-5	TRBJ2-5	CASSVLTTGAETQYF
TRBV4-3	TRBJ1-1	CASSQATAVYTEAFF
TRBV29-1	TRBJ1-1	CSVEDPGTAMATEAFF
TRBV5-1	TRBJ1-1	CASSLYRNTEAFF
TRBV5-5	TRBJ2-1	CASSVISGTQREFF
TRBV28	TRBJ2-3	CASTSGLASDTQYF
TRBV10-3	TRBJ2-6	CAIAGASGKGVSGANVLTF
TRBV4-3	TRBJ2-1	CASSQELRTSDRNEQFF
TRBV9	TRBJ2-1	CASSLGGSGEQFF
TRBV5-4	TRBJ1-1	CASSRGQGLPNTEAFF
TRBV28	TRBJ1-1	CASSLWGRNTEAFF
TRBV11-3	TRBJ1-3	CASSLQYGGLSSGNTIYF
TRBV7-2	TRBJ1-1	CASSQIQGAAEAFF
TRBV4-1	TRBJ1-3	CASSPSQGSGNTIYF
TRBV9	TRBJ2-3	CASSVRGTSGHTSTDTQYF
TRBV28	TRBJ1-3	CASIAAGTGVRNTIYF
TRBV7-2	TRBJ1-2	CASSLGTGLYYGYTF
TRBV5-1	TRBJ1-2	CASSSDGGQLGYTF
TRBV20-1	TRBJ2-2	CSASGQNTGELFF
TRBV5-4	TRBJ2-7	CASSYEGREQYF
TRBV10-3	TRBJ2-7	CAISEGFLGGNEQYF
TRBV6-4	TRBJ2-3	CASYLRRVTQYF
TRBV30	TRBJ2-3	CAWSIPGQGRTDTQYF
TRBV3-1/TRBV3-2	TRBJ2-5	CASSQGETSGGETQYF
TRBV28	TRBJ1-5	CASSLPGGGNSNQPQHF
TRBV7-2	TRBJ1-2	CASSLNRGFGGYTF
TRBV6-5	TRBJ1-2	CASSYSSTGTYGYTF
TRBV4-3	TRBJ2-7	CASSQVSTAEQYF